The sequence of this TCR beta chain was determined in a study of blood T cells in healthy people across ages. CDR1 and CDR2 from the germline V gene are DFQATT and SNEGSKA (reference sequence). The CDR3 runs to 12 residues. Sample-barcoded 5' priming and a J-beta primer mix drove a second PCR of roughly 6 to 12 cycles. TCRdb re-analysed the 5' RACE reads in MiXCR, keeping a single row per CDR3 protein. The sample contains hundreds of thousands of distinct CDR3 sequences, just over 55% of which appear only once. V and J are TRBV20-1 and TRBJ2-5; 7 bases fit TRBD1. Gene TRBJ2-7 matches the end of the DNA better, so the J call may be wrong. This sequence originates from a middle-aged man in good health. The sample was blood. CDR3 sequence reads: CSATRTGYEQYF. DNA of the CDR3: TGCAGTGCTACCAGGACAGGCTACGAGCAGTACTTC.